This TCR beta chain was captured by sequencing in a study of cytomegalovirus exposure and HLA in healthy donors. Across the whole study: Early release data held around 80 million unique TCRs from HLA-typed donors.

Amplification used 60 Vbeta primers and 13 Jbeta primers. The data were produced by immunoSEQ multiplex PCR, yet TCRdb's version contains in-frame clones alone and is incomplete. The data contain 100,000 to 150,000 clones, approximately 65% of them singletons. General study points: In vitro confirmation showed a few CMV-associated chains to be CMV antigen specific.

Notes on this clone: Antigen unknown.

Trimming took 4 bases from V and 5 from J; bases not matched to a gene: 6. Germline V CDR1 and CDR2: GTSNPN, SVGIG (reference sequence). This CDR3 has 13 amino acids. The receptor was isolated from a man aged 18 to 30 in good health and CMV-seronegative. The chain is built from TRBV30 and TRBJ2-7; TRBD1 aligns across 9 bases. Material for sequencing was PBMCs. The CDR3, as DNA: TGTGCCTGGACGGGACAGGGTTCCCACGAGCAGTACTTC. Protein sequence: CAWTGQGSHEQYF. The whole variable domain, remainder taken from reference TRBV30 and TRBJ2-7, is SQTIHQWPATLVQPVGSPLSLECTVEGTSNPNLYWYRQAAGRGLQLLFYSVGIGQISSEVPQNLSASRPQDRQFILSSKKLLLSDSGFYLCAWTGQGSHEQYFGPGTRLTVT.